Presented here are 21 T cell receptor beta chains from one specimen sequenced in a study of beta chain features in type 1 diabetes. Every bit of the isolated RNA underwent reverse transcription, so sequencing read expressed TCRB transcripts. Repertoires were generated with immunoSEQ multiplex PCR, while TCRdb's copy carries only in-frame clones and drops some. Among around 290,000 clones listed, about 7.8% were seen once. Sequenced: central memory CD4+ T cells from blood. The source of these receptors is a woman aged 18-29 years in good health.

The J gene is TRBJ2-4, the V gene TRBV29-1; D may be TRBD1 (6 bases). V was cut by 6 bases and J by 6 bases, with 15 bases left in between. CDR1 SQVTM and CDR2 ANQGSEA come from the germline V gene. The CDR3 extends over 13 amino acids. The CDR3 DNA follows: TGCAGCGTAAAAATACAGGGTAGAAACATTCAGTACTTC. This gives the protein CSVKIQGRNIQYF.

V gene TRBV5-8 combines with J gene TRBJ2-5, with 7 positions matching TRBD2. This CDR3 has 16 amino acids. With V trimmed by 1 base and J by 5 bases, 11 bases remained unmatched. CDR1 and CDR2 from the germline V gene are SGHTS and YDEGEE. CDR3 residues: CASSLLGRRGTETQYF. For the CDR3, the DNA is TGTGCCAGCAGCTTGCTCGGTAGGCGGGGGACGGAGACCCAGTACTTC.

A few counts support this clone. This chain uses TRBV30 with TRBJ1-2, with D unclear. The CDR3 totals 13 residues. Germline CDR1 GTSNPN, CDR2 SVGIG (reference sequence). The V gene lost 3 bases and the J gene lost 2 bases, with 10 bases spanning the gap. DNA for the CDR3: TGTGCCTGGAGGCCCGGGCCGAACTATGGCTACACCTTC. It specifies CAWRPGPNYGYTF.

The rearrangement links TRBV4-3 to TRBJ1-6, with D possibly TRBD1 on 5 matching bases. V was clipped by 6 bases and J by 9 bases, with 15 bases between them. This CDR3 has 14 residues. CDR1 LGHNA and CDR2 YSLEER come from the germline V gene. The CDR3 bases are TGCGCCAGCAGGCCCGGGACGGGAGGTTCACCCCTCCACTTT. Residues: CASRPGTGGSPLHF.

The gene calls are TRBV6-6 and TRBJ2-7; D unclear. The CDR3 runs 14 residues. V lost 5 bases, J lost 7 bases, and 18 bases lay in between. Germline CDR1 reads MNHNY; CDR2 reads SVGAGI (reference sequence). Here the CDR3 DNA reads TGTGCCAGCAGTGCCTGGACGGGCAGTGGGGAGCAGTACTTC. This gives the protein CASSAWTGSGEQYF.

V and J are TRBV12-5 and TRBJ2-4; D uncertain. CDR1 is LGHNT, CDR2 FRNRAP, per germline. There are 14 residues in the CDR3. The V end lost 2 bases, the J end lost 1 base, and 6 bases lay between the germline ends. The CDR3 coding sequence is TGTGCTAGTGGTTTGCTGGGGGCCAAAAACATTCAGTACTTC. This encodes CASGLLGAKNIQYF.

The rearrangement uses TRBV6-1 and TRBJ1-2, with D possibly matching TRBD1 (5 bases). The germline V gene has CDR1 MNHNS and CDR2 SASEGT. Trimming removed 2 bases at V and 8 bases at J, with 18 bases between. The length of the CDR3 is 15 residues. The DNA of the CDR3 is TGTGCCAGCAGTGAACAGGGACGAGAGAAAGGGGGCTACACCTTC. This encodes CASSEQGREKGGYTF.

This sequence joins TRBV7-2 and TRBJ2-2, with D unresolved. In germline, CDR1 is SGHTA, CDR2 FQGNSA. The CDR3 sequence is 13 residues long. V was trimmed by 2 bases and J by 9 bases, leaving 10 bases between them. The CDR3 loop reads CASSLIAGRELFF. CDR3 in DNA: TGTGCCAGCAGCTTAATAGCAGGCCGGGAGCTGTTTTTT.

This rearrangement joins TRBV6-1 to TRBJ2-1, with 9 bases that match TRBD1. The CDR3 runs to 14 residues. Germline loops: CDR1 MNHNS, CDR2 SASEGT. Germline trimming cut 8 bases from V and 4 bases from J; bases unmatched to any gene: 6. The DNA for the CDR3 is TGTGCCAGCTACCGGGACAGGGCTTACAATGAGCAGTTCTTC. It is translated as CASYRDRAYNEQFF.

This sequence joins TRBV25-1 and TRBJ1-2; D is uncertain. The V gene lost 6 bases and the J gene lost 2 bases, with 4 bases spanning the gap. This CDR3 region has 11 residues. CDR1 and CDR2 from the germline V gene are MGHDK and SYGVNS. This chain's CDR3 is CASRGNYGYTF. The CDR3 coding sequence is TGTGCCAGCAGGGGAAACTATGGCTACACCTTC.

This clone was detected a few times. The chain uses TRBV29-1 and TRBJ2-3; 8 bases are a match to TRBD1. The CDR3 spans 14 residues. With 2 bases clipped from V and 4 bases from J, the junction kept 5 bases outside the gene matches. Germline CDR1 reads SQVTM; CDR2 reads ANQGSEA. CDR3 sequence: CSVEQDRDPDTQYF. The CDR3 DNA sequence: TGCAGCGTTGAACAGGACAGGGACCCAGATACGCAGTATTTT.

In its sample, this clone was seen many times. The chain carries TRBV5-1 and TRBJ2-3, with D hard to call. V lost 6 bases to trimming and J lost 5 bases, with 19 bases between them. CDR3 length equals 15 residues. Germline CDR1 and CDR2: SGHRS and YFSETQ. The CDR3 loop is CASMFGSSGGDTQYF. The CDR3 DNA reads TGCGCCAGCATGTTCGGCTCTTCAGGCGGAGATACGCAGTATTTT.

This clone was detected only a few times. This sequence joins TRBV19 and TRBJ1-3, with 9 nucleotides matching TRBD1. The CDR3 consists of 14 residues. With 4 bases clipped from V and 6 bases from J, the junction kept 4 bases outside the gene matches. Germline assignment: CDR1 LNHDA and CDR2 SQIVND (reference sequence). CDR3 DNA: TGTGCCAGTAGTAAAGGACAGGGGACAAACACCATATATTTT. The encoded protein is CASSKGQGTNTIYF.

This clone was observed a handful of times. This sequence joins TRBV7-2 and TRBJ2-3; the D gene is possibly TRBD2 (5 bases). Germline V gene data show CDR1 as SGHTA and CDR2 as FQGNSA. The germline V and J ends were trimmed by 7 bases and 3 bases, with 14 bases remaining between them. The CDR3 has 14 amino acids. Written as DNA, the CDR3 is TGTGCCAGCACCTACGACGGGAATACAGATACGCAGTATTTT. Protein product: CASTYDGNTDTQYF. The full variable domain, its missing parts supplied by reference TRBV7-2 and TRBJ2-3, is GAGVSQSPSNKVTEKGKDVELRCDPISGHTALYWYRQSLGQGLEFLIYFQGNSAPDKSGLPSDRFSAERTGGSVSTLTIQRTQQEDSAVYLCASTYDGNTDTQYFGPGTRLTVL.

This clone was found many times. V and J are TRBV29-1 and TRBJ2-6; D call uncertain. V gave up 3 bases and J gave up 1 base, with 7 bases separating them. Germline CDR1 and CDR2: SQVTM and ANQGSEA. This CDR3 has 14 amino acids. The chain's CDR3 is CSVDAGSGANVLTF. CDR3 sequence (DNA): TGCAGCGTTGACGCCGGGTCTGGGGCCAACGTCCTGACTTTC.

This clone was seen a handful of times. This chain joins TRBV15 and TRBJ1-4; no definite D call. The germline V gene encodes CDR1 LNHNV and CDR2 YYDKDF (reference sequence). V was clipped by 2 bases and J by 7 bases, with 5 bases between them. The CDR3 has 12 residues. As DNA, the CDR3 is TGTGCCACCAGCAGAAAGGGTGAAAAACTGTTTTTT. It yields the protein CATSRKGEKLFF.

In this sample, this clone turned up a few times. The chain is built from TRBV27 and TRBJ2-3; TRBD2 matches 11 bases. Germline trimming cut 0 bases from V and 1 base from J; bases unmatched to any gene: 0. The germline gives CDR1 MNHEY, CDR2 SMNVEV (reference sequence). The CDR3 sequence is 16 residues long. CDR3: CASSLSLAGGTDTQYF. CDR3 nucleotide sequence: TGTGCCAGCAGTTTATCACTAGCGGGGGGCACAGATACGCAGTATTTT.

The chain links TRBV25-1 to TRBJ2-1; D possibly uses TRBD1 or TRBD2 (5 bases each). CDR1 and CDR2 from the germline V gene are MGHDK and SYGVNS. The CDR3 loop spans 11 amino acids. V was shortened by 6 bases and J by 11 bases, with 11 bases between the two germline ends. This CDR3 is CASSLWGKQFF. CDR3 DNA sequence: TGTGCCAGCAGCCTCTGGGGGAAGCAGTTCTTC.

In this sample, this clone turned up a few times. The chain is built from TRBV10-3 and TRBJ2-7; the match to TRBD1 covers 9 bases. With V trimmed by 4 bases and J by 11 bases, 9 bases remained unmatched. Germline CDR1 reads ENHRY; CDR2 reads SYGVKD. This CDR3 is 13 amino acids long. The CDR3, as DNA: TGTGCCATCAGTGGTCAGGACAGGGGAGTTGAGTACTTC. This gives the protein CAISGQDRGVEYF.

The V and J genes are TRBV7-8 and TRBJ2-1; TRBD2 matches 8 bases. The germline CDR1 and CDR2 sequences are SGHVS and FQNEAQ. CDR3 size: 15 residues. Trimming took 2 bases from V and 8 from J; bases not matched to a gene: 8. CDR3 DNA: TGTGCCAGCAGCTTAAGGAGCGGGAGCACGGATGAGCAGTTCTTC. This translates into CASSLRSGSTDEQFF.

The J gene is TRBJ1-5, the V gene TRBV19; D not certain. Between the trimmed V and J ends, which lost 7 bases and 0 bases, there was a span of 19 bases. CDR1 and CDR2 from the germline V gene are LNHDA and SQIVND (reference sequence). The CDR3 is 17 amino acids. CDR3 sequence reads: CASTLTGGRNSNQPQHF. The CDR3 DNA follows: TGTGCCAGTACCCTCACGGGAGGCAGAAATAGCAATCAGCCCCAGCATTTT.